These 22 T cell receptor beta chains were all obtained from the same sample, sequenced in a study of identical twins. MiXCR was run by TCRdb on the 5' RACE reads, yielding one entry per CDR3 protein. The repertoire holds about 240,000 distinct CDR3 sequences, with 7% to 8.5% as singletons. This sample also belongs to another study, concerning yellow fever vaccine responses in identical twins.

The material sequenced was CD8+ T cells sorted from blood. These receptors were collected from a woman aged 18-30 years in good health.

In this sample, this clonotype turned up a few times. The chain joins TRBV27 to TRBJ2-7; D may correspond to TRBD1 or TRBD2 (5 bases each). V was cut by 5 bases and J by 4 bases, with 24 bases left in between. The germline V gene has CDR1 MNHEY and CDR2 SMNVEV (reference sequence). The CDR3 totals 17 residues. The CDR3 is CASSLKPGRKWDYEQYF. DNA of the CDR3: TGTGCCAGCAGTCTCAAGCCGGGACGGAAATGGGATTACGAGCAGTACTTC.

The rearrangement joins TRBV4-2 to TRBJ1-2, with D perhaps TRBD1 (6 bases). The CDR3 is 14 amino acids. Between the trimmed V and J ends, which lost 1 base and 8 bases, there was a span of 14 bases. Germline V gene lookup returns CDR1 LGHNA and CDR2 YNFKEQ. In DNA form, the CDR3 reads TGTGCCAGCAGCCAAGTTAGCAGGGGCATCGGCTACACCTTC. It specifies CASSQVSRGIGYTF.

This clonotype was recorded a few times. The rearrangement links TRBV5-5 to TRBJ2-1; unclear D gene. V was clipped by 3 bases and J by 3 bases, with 13 bases between them. CDR1 SGHKS and CDR2 YYEKEE come from the germline V gene (reference sequence). The CDR3 loop spans 15 amino acids. The CDR3 protein is CASSWWRFDYNEQFF. As DNA, the CDR3 is TGTGCCAGCAGCTGGTGGCGCTTCGACTACAATGAGCAGTTCTTC.

This clonotype occurred a few times. V is TRBV13 and J is TRBJ2-1, with D perhaps TRBD1 (6 bases). The V gene lost 6 bases and the J gene lost 6 bases, with 24 bases spanning the gap. The germline gives CDR1 PRHDT, CDR2 FYEKMQ (reference sequence). The length of the CDR3 is 17 residues. The DNA for the CDR3 is TGTGCCAGCAGAACAAGACAAGGTAGCGAAGGGGGCAATGAGCAGTTCTTC. It is translated as CASRTRQGSEGGNEQFF.

This clonotype appeared a few times. This chain joins TRBV12-3 or TRBV12-4 and TRBJ1-5, with 8 bases lining up with TRBD1. V dropped 6 bases and J dropped 6; count of bases not matched to a gene: 10. The CDR3 consists of 15 residues. CDR3 nucleotides: TGTGCCAGCAGCCCCGGACAGGGTAATTTTCAGCCCCAGCATTTT. Its translation is CASSPGQGNFQPQHF.

This clonotype was seen at least ten times. The rearrangement uses TRBV4-1 and TRBJ1-1; weak D call: TRBD1 (6 bases). The CDR3 extends over 15 amino acids. Germline V gene lookup returns CDR1 MGHRA and CDR2 YSYEKL. V gave up 0 bases and J gave up 6 bases, with 14 bases separating them. CDR3 bases: TGCGCCAGCAGCCAAGAGGGGGGGCGCGTTTCTGAAGCTTTCTTT. It codes for CASSQEGGRVSEAFF.

Many counts were recorded for this clonotype. The CDR3 reads CASLTASMNTEAFF. CDR3 in DNA: TGTGCCAGCTTAACAGCTTCCATGAACACTGAAGCTTTCTTT. The chain carries TRBV7-9 and TRBJ1-1; the D is unclear. This CDR3 comprises 14 residues. V shed 8 bases and J shed 0 bases, with 13 bases lying between them. Germline loops: CDR1 SEHNR, CDR2 FQNEAQ (reference sequence).

This clonotype came up a few times. This chain links TRBV15 with TRBJ2-3; D unresolved. CDR3 length: 16 amino acids. Germline values: CDR1 LNHNV, CDR2 YYDKDF (reference sequence). The V and J ends lost 0 bases and 2 bases respectively, with 12 bases between them. This CDR3 is CATSRDLLGYTDTQYF. CDR3 coding DNA: TGTGCCACCAGCAGAGATCTGCTGGGGTACACAGATACGCAGTATTTT.

This clonotype has a count of ten or more. The chain links TRBV4-1 to TRBJ1-1; D gene uncertain. Trimming stripped 1 base from V and 3 bases from J, with 12 bases between. CDR1 MGHRA and CDR2 YSYEKL come from the germline V gene. The CDR3 loop spans 15 amino acids. The CDR3 sequence: CASSQVLSMDTEAFF. The CDR3 DNA reads as TGCGCCAGCAGCCAAGTTTTGTCGATGGACACTGAAGCTTTCTTT.

This clonotype was detected many times. The chain uses TRBV2 and TRBJ2-2; D is ambiguous. The CDR3 has 15 residues. In germline, CDR1 is SNHLY, CDR2 FYNNEI. Trimming pared 1 base from V and 6 bases from J, leaving 12 bases between. For the CDR3, the DNA is TGTGCCAGCAGTGAAGGGAAAGTATTCCCCGGGGAGCTGTTTTTT. Amino acid sequence: CASSEGKVFPGELFF.

This clonotype was detected only a few times. This chain uses TRBV19 with TRBJ2-5, with 7 bases matching TRBD2. Germline values: CDR1 LNHDA, CDR2 SQIVND (reference sequence). Losses at the gene ends were 5 bases for V and 1 base for J; bases not matched to a gene: 13. The CDR3 runs 17 residues. CDR3 sequence reads: CASSRSSGGLIQETQYF. The CDR3 DNA sequence: TGTGCCAGTAGTCGCTCTAGCGGAGGTCTCATCCAAGAGACCCAGTACTTC.

This clonotype was seen more than once but under ten times. The chain is built from TRBV10-2 and TRBJ1-2; perhaps TRBD1 as D (5 bases). Germline assignment: CDR1 WSHSY and CDR2 SAAADI. Trimming took off 6 bases at V and 5 bases at J, with 13 bases between the two ends. The CDR3 totals 13 residues. For the CDR3, the DNA is TGCGCCAGCAGGGGACGGATTTTTTATGGCTACACCTTC. Its translation: CASRGRIFYGYTF.

This clonotype was detected only a few times. V gene TRBV9 combines with J gene TRBJ1-3; D is ambiguous. V gave up 0 bases and J gave up 0 bases, with 4 bases separating them. Germline CDR1 is SGDLS and CDR2 is YYNGEE. CDR3 length equals 14 residues. CDR3 residues: CASSVDGSGNTIYF. The CDR3 region has the DNA TGTGCCAGCAGCGTAGACGGCTCTGGAAACACCATATATTTT.

This sequence joins TRBV4-1 and TRBJ2-3, with a tentative D call TRBD1 (5 bases). The CDR3 consists of 15 residues. Germline V gene sequence: CDR1 MGHRA, CDR2 YSYEKL. The germline V and J ends were trimmed by 0 bases and 4 bases, with 11 bases remaining between them. The CDR3 DNA reads TGCGCCAGCAGCCAAGATGACAGCAAATCAGATACGCAGTATTTT. Protein: CASSQDDSKSDTQYF.

The genes are TRBV3-1 and TRBJ2-7; 9 bases are shared with TRBD2. V lost 0 bases to trimming and J lost 3 bases; unmatched junction nucleotides: 6. The germline gives CDR1 LGHDT, CDR2 YNNKEL (reference sequence). The CDR3 spans 16 residues. The CDR3 bases are TGTGCCAGCAGCCAAGAGGCGCTAGCGGGGTACTACGAGCAGTACTTC. It translates to CASSQEALAGYYEQYF.

In this sample, this clonotype turned up many times. The gene calls are TRBV29-1 and TRBJ2-3, with D possibly being TRBD2 (6 bases). This CDR3 region has 11 residues. Germline CDR1 is SQVTM and CDR2 is ANQGSEA. V lost 6 bases, J lost 12 bases, and 16 bases lay in between. DNA for the CDR3: TGCAGCGTCCTAAAAGCGGGCGATCAGTATTTT. Translating it yields CSVLKAGDQYF.

This clonotype was picked up a small number of times. The chain uses TRBV9 and TRBJ2-3, with D perhaps assigned TRBD1 or TRBD2 (6 bases each). V lost 4 bases and J lost 13, with 19 bases in between. There are 13 residues in the CDR3. CDR1 is SGDLS and CDR2 is YYNGEE in the germline V gene. Here the CDR3 reads CASSPSVGGAEYF. CDR3 in DNA: TGTGCCAGCAGCCCCTCAGTGGGGGGCGCGGAGTATTTT.

V and J are TRBV12-3 or TRBV12-4 and TRBJ2-5; the D gene is possibly TRBD1 (5 bases). Trimming removed 3 bases from V and 5 bases from J, with 7 bases in between. CDR3 length equals 12 residues. The CDR3 DNA sequence: TGTGCCAGCAGTTTGGGGCCCGAGACCCAGTACTTC. Encoded protein: CASSLGPETQYF.

This clonotype was observed at least ten times. The chain links TRBV12-3 or TRBV12-4 to TRBJ2-1, with D tentatively TRBD2 (6 bases). CDR3 size: 15 residues. V was trimmed by 6 bases and J by 5 bases, leaving 17 bases between them. CDR3 region: CASSLEPGENNEQFF. CDR3 sequence (DNA): TGTGCCAGCAGCCTGGAACCGGGAGAAAACAATGAGCAGTTCTTC.

At least ten counts were recorded for this clonotype. The chain employs TRBV5-5 and TRBJ2-1, with 7 bases lining up with TRBD2. The CDR3 extends over 15 amino acids. The germline gives CDR1 SGHKS, CDR2 YYEKEE (reference sequence). V lost 4 bases, J lost 6 bases, and 10 bases stayed unmatched. CDR3 residues: CASSHPGLSLNEQFF. In nucleotides, the CDR3 is TGTGCCAGCAGCCATCCGGGACTATCCCTCAATGAGCAGTTCTTC.

This clonotype was counted ten times or more. This chain links TRBV12-3 or TRBV12-4 with TRBJ2-7; perhaps TRBD1 as D (6 bases). Trimming left V 5 bases short and J 3 bases short, with 14 bases between. This CDR3 is built from 14 residues. The CDR3 spells CASSNNIQGYEQYF. The CDR3 nucleotides are TGTGCCAGCAGTAATAACATACAGGGCTACGAGCAGTACTTC.

This clonotype has a handful of counts. This sequence joins TRBV6-1 and TRBJ1-6; D is ambiguous. With 6 bases removed from V and 8 bases from J, the gap between germline ends came to 11 bases. This CDR3 region has 13 residues. Germline CDR1 is MNHNS and CDR2 is SASEGT. CDR3 sequence: CASSGSGHSPLHF. The CDR3 coding sequence is TGTGCCAGCAGCGGGTCTGGGCATTCACCCCTCCACTTT.